One sample yielded the 6 T cell receptor beta chains listed below, sequenced in a study of human T cells and chemical hapten exposure. TCRdb redid the calling of the RACE reads with MiXCR, one entry per CDR3 protein. The data hold tens of thousands of distinct CDR3 sequences, with 10% to 12% observed a single time. The time point denotes: pre-sensitization, week 0. Documented treatment: therapeutic diphenylcyclopropenone sensitization with weekly scalp DPC. This specimen was whole blood, taken in connection with sensitization to the hapten diphenylcyclopropenone (DPC). Receptor source: a woman between 40 and 55 years old with alopecia areata. Some clones in this sample may be carry-over from other donors' samples.

This clonotype occurred many times. The chain is built from TRBV6-5 and TRBJ1-4; 7 bases are shared with TRBD1. Germline CDR1 MNHEY, CDR2 SVGAGI. The CDR3 is 14 amino acids. Trimming cost V 2 bases and J 8 bases; bases outside gene matches: 5. CDR3 nucleotides: TGTGCCAGCAGTTACCTTCAGGGGGGGGAAAAACTGTTTTTT. It codes for CASSYLQGGEKLFF.

The table lists this clonotype with a few counts. The chain is built from TRBV29-1 and TRBJ1-5; D unclear. Per the germline V gene, CDR1 is SQVTM and CDR2 is ANQGSEA. The CDR3 has 13 residues. Trimming shortened V by 6 bases and J by 6 bases, and 15 bases separated the two germline ends. CDR3 sequence: CSVDGLPGQPQHF. The CDR3 DNA reads as TGCAGCGTCGACGGACTCCCGGGTCAGCCCCAGCATTTT. Complete variable domain (other parts from reference TRBV29-1 and TRBJ1-5): SAVISQKPSRDICQRGTSLTIQCQVDSQVTMMFWYRQQPGQSLTLIATANQGSEATYESGFVIDKFPISRPNLTFSTLTVSNMSPEDSSIYLCSVDGLPGQPQHFGDGTRLSIL.

In its sample, this clonotype was seen many times. V is TRBV18 and J is TRBJ1-5; D is uncertain. Germline CDR1 and CDR2: KGHSH and LQKENI. The CDR3 is made up of 14 amino acids. V gave up 2 bases and J gave up 4 bases, with 9 bases separating them. CDR3 in DNA: TGTGCCAGCTCACCAATGGGCCCTAATCAGCCCCAGCATTTT. Translated: CASSPMGPNQPQHF.

The rearrangement links TRBV29-1 to TRBJ2-5; D unresolved. Trimming took off 4 bases at V and 4 bases at J, with 7 bases between the two ends. CDR3 length: 11 amino acids. Per the germline V gene, CDR1 is SQVTM and CDR2 is ANQGSEA. The CDR3 is CSVALSETQYF. The CDR3 coding sequence is TGCAGCGTTGCCCTTTCAGAGACCCAGTACTTC.

This clonotype was seen more than once but under ten times. The rearrangement links TRBV6-2 or TRBV6-3 to TRBJ2-5, with a tentative D call TRBD2 (6 bases). V was clipped by 5 bases and J by 2 bases, with 18 bases between them. The CDR3 totals 16 residues. Germline values: CDR1 MNHEY, CDR2 SVGEGT. The CDR3 reads CASSPRPGEPQETQYF. For the CDR3, the DNA is TGTGCCAGCAGTCCTCGACCGGGAGAGCCGCAAGAGACCCAGTACTTC.

This clonotype has a handful of counts. CDR3 nucleotides: TGTGCCAGCAGGGGGCCTTCGAACACCGGGGAGCTGTTTTTT. Translating it yields CASRGPSNTGELFF. The gene calls are TRBV28 and TRBJ2-2; D possibly corresponds to TRBD1 (5 bases). Trimming left V 6 bases short and J 0 bases short, with 8 bases between. Germline V gene sequence: CDR1 MDHEN, CDR2 SYDVKM. The CDR3 consists of 14 residues.